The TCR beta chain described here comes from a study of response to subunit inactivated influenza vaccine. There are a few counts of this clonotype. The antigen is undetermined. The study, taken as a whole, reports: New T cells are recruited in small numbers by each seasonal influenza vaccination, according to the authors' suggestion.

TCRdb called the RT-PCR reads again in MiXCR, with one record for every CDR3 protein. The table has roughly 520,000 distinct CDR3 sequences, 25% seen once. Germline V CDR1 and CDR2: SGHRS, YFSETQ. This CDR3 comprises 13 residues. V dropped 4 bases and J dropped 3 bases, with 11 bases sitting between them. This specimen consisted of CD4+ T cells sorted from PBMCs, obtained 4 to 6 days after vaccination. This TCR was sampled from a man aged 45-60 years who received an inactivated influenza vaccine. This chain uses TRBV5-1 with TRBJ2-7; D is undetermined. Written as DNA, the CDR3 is TGCGCCAGCAGCAGGACCCCGGGCTACGAGCAGTACTTC. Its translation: CASSRTPGYEQYF. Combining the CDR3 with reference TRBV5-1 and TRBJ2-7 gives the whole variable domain KAGVTQTPRYLIKTRGQQVTLSCSPISGHRSVSWYQQTPGQGLQFLFEYFSETQRNKGNFPGRFSGRQFSNSRSEMNVSTLELGDSALYLCASSRTPGYEQYFGPGTRLTVT.